This note documents a single T cell receptor (beta chain) sequence. A quantity of roughly 0.5 to 1 ug RNA underwent reverse transcription using random hexamers. TCRdb redid the calling of the immunoSEQ multiplex PCR reads with MiXCR, one entry per CDR3 protein. The table includes some 200,000 distinct CDR3 sequences, roughly nine tenths detected once. V trimming: 4 bases; J trimming: 4 bases; junction bases outside the gene matches: 8. Germline V gives CDR1 LGHNA, CDR2 YNFKEQ. The CDR3 totals 15 residues. The data originate from a study of CD8 T cells in Susac syndrome. The TCR originated in a human donor with Susac syndrome. The V call is TRBV4-2, the J call TRBJ2-7; 9 bases fit TRBD1. The sample consisted of CD4+ T cells from PBMCs. CDR3 sequence reads: CASSRFRDRVYEQYF. DNA for the CDR3: TGTGCCAGCAGCCGTTTCCGGGACAGGGTTTACGAGCAGTACTTC.